These 2 T cell receptor beta chains came from one sample sequenced in a study of identifying expanded T cells in peripheral blood. Profiling relied on immunoSEQ multiplex PCR, and the TCRdb table lists in-frame clones only, not all of them. The sample records about 97,000 clones, approximately 88% being singletons. Sample: blood. The source is a person aged 18 to 69 in good health.

The chain combines TRBV4-3 with TRBJ1-1, with D hard to call. Trimming stripped 0 bases from V and 1 base from J, with 9 bases between. The CDR3 spans 15 residues. CDR1 is LGHNA, CDR2 YSLEER, per germline. The CDR3 coding sequence is TGCGCCAGCAGCCAAGAGGCGCGAGGGAACACTGAAGCTTTCTTT. It specifies CASSQEARGNTEAFF.

The rearrangement links TRBV18 to TRBJ1-4; no definite D call. V lost 5 bases, J lost 0 bases, and 10 bases lay in between. The CDR3 totals 15 residues. The germline V gene has CDR1 KGHSH and CDR2 LQKENI. The CDR3 here is CASSFPPATNEKLFF. In DNA form, the CDR3 reads TGTGCCAGCTCATTTCCACCGGCAACTAATGAAAAACTGTTTTTT.